This passage covers 17 T cell receptor beta chains from one sample sequenced in a study of T cells in Graves' hyperthyroidism and ophthalmopathy. Amplification targeted TCR beta CDR3 regions from RNA transcripts. RT-PCR in the first round (using the HTBI primer set) targeted the TCR CDR3. TCRdb passed the multiplex PCR reads through MiXCR, listing each CDR3 protein once. The profile shows more than 300,000 distinct CDR3 sequences, approximately 17% of them singletons. Sequences were obtained from blood. Receptors were obtained from a man younger than 30 with Graves' ophthalmopathy.

This clonotype appeared many times. This sequence joins TRBV3-1 and TRBJ1-3; possibly TRBD1 for D (6 bases). Germline CDR1 and CDR2: LGHDT and YNNKEL (reference sequence). V lost 4 bases, J lost 0 bases, and 7 bases lay in between. The CDR3 contains 14 residues. CDR3 protein: CASSPGHSGNTIYF. In DNA, the CDR3 is TGTGCCAGCAGCCCGGGACACTCTGGAAACACCATATATTTT.

The chain recombines TRBV6-6 with TRBJ1-2; 9 bases are a match to TRBD1. CDR1 and CDR2 (germline): MNHNY, SVGAGI (reference sequence). Unmatched junction bases numbered 7, after V lost 2 bases and J lost 3 bases. CDR3 length: 16 residues. Written as DNA, the CDR3 is TGTGCCAGCAGTTACGATCCGGGACAGGGATACTATGGCTACACCTTC. Residues: CASSYDPGQGYYGYTF.

Ten or more counts support this clonotype. The rearrangement joins TRBV6-1 to TRBJ2-7; the D gene is possibly TRBD2 (7 bases). There are 14 residues in the CDR3. Deletions cut 7 bases from V and 6 bases from J, with 19 bases between. CDR1 is MNHNS and CDR2 is SASEGT in the germline V gene. The CDR3 DNA reads TGTGCCAGCAAACCTACGGGGGGCCGGAGCGAGCAGTACTTC. It yields the protein CASKPTGGRSEQYF.

A remark on this clonotype: A read error may explain this, as a much larger clone is one base away. The chain has TRBV6-2 or TRBV6-3 and TRBJ1-5, with 12 bases aligning to TRBD1. Germline lookup yields CDR1 MNHEY and CDR2 SVGEGT. The CDR3 length is 14 residues. The CDR3 nucleotides are TGTACCAGTACCGGGACAGGGGGCCATCAGCCCCAGCATTTT. Amino acids: CTSTGTGGHQPQHF.

V and J are TRBV9 and TRBJ2-7; TRBD1 aligns across 7 bases. The germline V gene encodes CDR1 SGDLS and CDR2 YYNGEE. The V segment lost 3 bases and the J segment 4 bases; nucleotides outside the gene matches: 7. The CDR3 extends over 14 amino acids. DNA of the CDR3: TGTGCCAGCAGCGGAGACAGGGATGGTTACGAGCAGTACTTC. This sequence encodes CASSGDRDGYEQYF.

A note on this clonotype: One end of the junction fails to match germline, which may point to a read error. The rearrangement joins TRBV3-1 to TRBJ2-1; D uncertain. The germline CDR1 and CDR2 sequences are LGHDT and YNNKEL (reference sequence). This CDR3 comprises 12 residues. CDR3 DNA: TGTGCCGGCAGCCAAGTCTACAATGAGCAGTTCTTC. Translation: CAGSQVYNEQFF.

This clonotype showed up many times. The chain is built from TRBV5-6 and TRBJ2-1, with D maybe TRBD2 (6 bases). V was trimmed by 3 bases and J by 0 bases, leaving 10 bases between them. The CDR3 totals 15 residues. Germline V gene sequence: CDR1 SGHDT, CDR2 YYEEEE. The CDR3 loop is CASSWGVGSYNEQFF. CDR3 DNA: TGTGCCAGCAGCTGGGGGGTAGGCTCCTACAATGAGCAGTTCTTC.

The chain joins TRBV6-2 or TRBV6-3 to TRBJ1-1; D may be TRBD1 (5 bases). This CDR3 spans 17 amino acids. Germline CDR1 MNHEY, CDR2 SVGEGT. V was trimmed by 6 bases and J by 1 base, leaving 21 bases between them. The CDR3 sequence is CASSSLIFQGANTEAFF. DNA for the CDR3: TGTGCCAGCAGCTCCCTTATATTTCAGGGCGCGAACACTGAAGCTTTCTTT.

A word on this clonotype: A much larger clone sits a single nucleotide away, making a read error possible. This sequence joins TRBV12-3 or TRBV12-4 and TRBJ1-3; the D is unclear. The CDR3 spans 16 residues. Trimming removed 6 bases at V and 0 bases at J, with 15 bases between. CDR3 sequence (DNA): TGTGCCAGCAGAACGGTACAAGCAACCTCTGGAAACACCATATATTTT. This encodes CASRTVQATSGNTIYF.

This clonotype appeared many times. The chain recombines TRBV2 with TRBJ1-5; D not certain. Germline assignment: CDR1 SNHLY and CDR2 FYNNEI. CDR3 length: 14 residues. The germline V and J ends were trimmed by 3 bases and 1 base, with 7 bases remaining between them. The CDR3 is CASSDVSSNQPQHF. Written as DNA, the CDR3 is TGTGCCAGCAGTGATGTCTCGAGCAATCAGCCCCAGCATTTT.

There are many counts of this clonotype. The chain has TRBV7-6 and TRBJ2-7; D is ambiguous. There are 13 residues in the CDR3. CDR1 is SGHVS, CDR2 FNYEAQ, per germline. Trimming removed 2 bases at V and 1 base at J, with 6 bases between. The CDR3 sequence: CASSLWTSYEQYF. The DNA for the CDR3 is TGTGCCAGCAGCTTATGGACGTCCTACGAGCAGTACTTC.

Many counts were recorded for this clonotype. The gene calls are TRBV12-3 or TRBV12-4 and TRBJ2-4; TRBD2 matches at 11 bases. With V trimmed by 6 bases and J by 1 base, 2 bases remained unmatched. The CDR3 has 15 amino acids. The CDR3 loop is CASRASGGAKNIQYF. In DNA form, the CDR3 reads TGTGCCAGCAGGGCTAGCGGGGGGGCCAAAAACATTCAGTACTTC.

This clonotype was seen many times. The chain combines TRBV7-2 with TRBJ2-1; 9 bases match TRBD1. This CDR3 is built from 15 residues. V shed 2 bases and J 3 bases; nucleotides not matched to a gene: 2. Per the germline V gene, CDR1 is SGHTA and CDR2 is FQGNSA. CDR3 in amino acids: CASSLSGQGYNEQFF. The CDR3 DNA reads TGTGCCAGCAGCTTATCGGGACAGGGCTACAATGAGCAGTTCTTC. The variable domain in full, completed from reference TRBV7-2 and TRBJ2-1, reads GAGVSQSPSNKVTEKGKDVELRCDPISGHTALYWYRQSLGQGLEFLIYFQGNSAPDKSGLPSDRFSAERTGGSVSTLTIQRTQQEDSAVYLCASSLSGQGYNEQFFGPGTRLTVL.

The CDR3 nucleotides are TGCAGTGCTGACCCTCGGGGGGGAAACAATGAGCAGTTCTTC. Residues: CSADPRGGNNEQFF. V usage is TRBV20-1 and J usage is TRBJ2-1, with TRBD2 identical over 8 bases. Germline V gene data show CDR1 as DFQATT and CDR2 as SNEGSKA (reference sequence). The CDR3 spans 14 residues. J gave up 5 bases and V 5 bases, and 8 bases lay outside the gene matches.

The chain uses TRBV3-1 and TRBJ2-7; D remains ambiguous. Germline-derived CDR1 and CDR2 are LGHDT and YNNKEL (reference sequence). CDR3 length equals 14 residues. V was pared by 2 bases and J by 4 bases, with 12 bases between. For the CDR3, the DNA is TGTGCCAGCAGCCAAACGTTTGTACCTTACGAGCAGTACTTC. It translates to CASSQTFVPYEQYF.

This clonotype showed up many times. V is TRBV5-1 and J is TRBJ1-1; weak D call: TRBD1 (6 bases). CDR3 length: 15 residues. The V end lost 3 bases, the J end lost 0 bases, and 12 bases lay between the germline ends. Germline V gene lookup returns CDR1 SGHRS and CDR2 YFSETQ. CDR3 amino acids: CASSWETGMNTEAFF. CDR3 in DNA: TGCGCCAGCAGCTGGGAGACAGGAATGAACACTGAAGCTTTCTTT.

The CDR3 is CSVVGPNEKLFF. The CDR3 DNA reads as TGCAGCGTTGTCGGTCCTAATGAAAAACTGTTTTTT. The chain couples TRBV29-1 to TRBJ1-4; no firm D call. Germline CDR1 is SQVTM and CDR2 is ANQGSEA. V shed 4 bases and J shed 3 bases, with 6 bases lying between them. The CDR3 length is 12 residues.